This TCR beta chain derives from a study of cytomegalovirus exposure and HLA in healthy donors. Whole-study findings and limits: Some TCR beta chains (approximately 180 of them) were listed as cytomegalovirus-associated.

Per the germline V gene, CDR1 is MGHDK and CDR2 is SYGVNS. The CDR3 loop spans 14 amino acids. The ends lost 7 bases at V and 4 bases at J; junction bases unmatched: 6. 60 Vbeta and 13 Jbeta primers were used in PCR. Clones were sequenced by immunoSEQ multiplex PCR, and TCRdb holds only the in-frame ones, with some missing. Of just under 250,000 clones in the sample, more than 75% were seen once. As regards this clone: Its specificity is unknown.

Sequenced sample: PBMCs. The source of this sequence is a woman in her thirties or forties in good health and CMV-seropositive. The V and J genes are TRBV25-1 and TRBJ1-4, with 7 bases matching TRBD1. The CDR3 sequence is CASNAQGFNEKLFF. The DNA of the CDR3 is TGTGCCAGCAACGCACAGGGGTTTAATGAAAAACTGTTTTTT.